This T cell receptor beta chain was identified in a study of T-cell memory formation after mild COVID-19. Study information: Most TCR clusters belonged to a single donor.

This CDR3 contains 13 residues. V gave up 6 bases and J gave up 0 bases, with 9 bases separating them. Germline V gives CDR1 SGHRS, CDR2 YFSETQ. This clonotype has a handful of counts. The antigen is undetermined. Study outcomes and limitations: Pre-infection memory carried some responding clones, suggesting that cross-reactive memory joined. Researchers could not confirm that second-wave clones peaking on day 37 targeted SARS-CoV-2.

Employing constant-segment primers, 5'RACE generated TCR alpha and TCR beta cDNA libraries bearing sample barcodes and UMIs. TCRdb analysed the 5' RACE reads with MiXCR anew, one entry per CDR3 protein. The sample carries approximately 65,000 distinct CDR3 sequences, approximately 15% recorded once. The clonotype was recovered from an adult woman who had mild COVID-19 (a few samples of this study predate the infection). Cell type and time point are not known. V and J are TRBV5-1 and TRBJ1-1; D is unresolved. Sequencing used PBMCs or a T cell subset sorted from them (not recorded which). CDR3 loop: CASKDGMNTEAFF. The CDR3 DNA is TGCGCCAGCAAAGACGGGATGAACACTGAAGCTTTCTTT.